This paragraph reports one T cell receptor beta chain. Antigen: not known. This record comes from a study of OX40 agonist ivuxolimab in advanced cancers. Overall study results and limits: Certain nonresponding patients likewise had low normalized T-cell clonal expansion.

TCRdb's copy holds only in-frame clones and misses some; the assay was immunoSEQ multiplex PCR. Seen here are tens of thousands of clones, 70% to 80% observed once, and the top ten hold around 12%. This CDR3 region has 15 residues. Per the germline V gene, CDR1 is MDHEN and CDR2 is SYDVKM. The ends lost 7 bases at V and 9 bases at J; junction bases unmatched: 14. The sample in question was CD4+ or CD8+ T cells sorted from blood, obtained in a trial of the OX40 agonist ivuxolimab. The genes are TRBV28 and TRBJ2-1; 8 bases match TRBD2. The TCR originated in an adult with an advanced solid tumor such as melanoma, head and neck, liver or kidney cancer. CDR3 residues: CASTDPASGSIEQFF. DNA for the CDR3: TGTGCCAGCACCGACCCGGCCAGCGGGAGTATTGAGCAGTTCTTC.